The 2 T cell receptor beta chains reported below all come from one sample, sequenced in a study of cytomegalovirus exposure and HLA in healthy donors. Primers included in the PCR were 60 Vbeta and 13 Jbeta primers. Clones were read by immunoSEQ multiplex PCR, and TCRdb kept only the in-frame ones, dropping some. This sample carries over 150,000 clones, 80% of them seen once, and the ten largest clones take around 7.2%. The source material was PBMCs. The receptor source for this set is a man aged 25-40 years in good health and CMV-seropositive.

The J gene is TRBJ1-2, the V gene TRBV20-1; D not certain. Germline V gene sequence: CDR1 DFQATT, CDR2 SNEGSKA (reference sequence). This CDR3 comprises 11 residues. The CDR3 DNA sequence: TGCAGGGCTCCAACTAACTATGGCTACACCTTC. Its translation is CRAPTNYGYTF.

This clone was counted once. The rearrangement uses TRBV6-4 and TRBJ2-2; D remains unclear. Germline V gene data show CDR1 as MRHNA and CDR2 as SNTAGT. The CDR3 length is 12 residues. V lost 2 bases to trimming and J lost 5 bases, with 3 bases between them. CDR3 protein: CASSDRTGELFF. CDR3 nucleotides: TGTGCCAGCAGTGACCGTACCGGGGAGCTGTTTTTT.